This entry is about one T cell receptor beta chain. Its antigen is not known. V dropped 5 bases and J dropped 1 base, with 11 bases sitting between them. Per germline, CDR1 MNHEY and CDR2 SMNVEV (reference sequence). This CDR3 spans 14 amino acids. Generated by immunoSEQ multiplex PCR, the TCRdb table keeps only in-frame clones and is missing some. Of approximately 26,000 clones in the sample, 70% to 85% were seen once. This entry is derived from a study of T cells in narcolepsy. On the study more broadly: Healthy controls were enrolled alongside patients with narcolepsy type 1 or type 2.

Whole-study findings and limits: Autoreactive clone sequences were missing from some blood memory CD4+ repertoires. HCRT-specific and TRIB2-specific autoreactive clonotypes appeared among same-patient CSF and blood CD4+ clonotypes. Blood of same and different patients, but not healthy controls, reportedly held recurring autoreactive clonotypes.

The V call is TRBV27, the J call TRBJ1-1; D is unresolved. Sequencing used memory (CD45RA-) CD4+ T cells from blood. The clonotype comes from a human donor in good health. CDR3 bases: TGTGCCAGCAGTACCCTTTCTACGAACACTGAAGCTTTCTTT. Translated, it gives CASSTLSTNTEAFF.